This T cell receptor (beta chain) was captured in a study of identical twins. Study conclusions and caveats: Out-of-frame alpha sequences shared by twins showed excess low generation probability. Its conclusions, products of cross-sectional statistical analysis, did not come from following the same donors. Models came in too low on out-of-frame TCR alpha sharing in monozygotic twins.

A few counts support this clonotype. The antigen remains undetermined. A universal primer site was added by template switching, and unique molecular identifiers were carried by the cDNA. A single record per CDR3 protein comes from TCRdb applying MiXCR to the 5' RACE reads. This sample carries 410,000 or so distinct CDR3 sequences, approximately 18% of them seen once, and the ten largest clones take around 12%. This CDR3 contains 13 residues. The V gene's germline CDR1 is MNHEY and CDR2 SVGEGT. Trimming shortened V by 6 bases and J by 8 bases, and 14 bases separated the two germline ends. This TCR derives from a man aged 50-60 years in good health. The chain uses TRBV6-2 or TRBV6-3 and TRBJ1-5, with D hard to call. Sequencing used naive T cells sorted from blood. CDR3 DNA: TGTGCCAGCAGCTCCCCATGGTCAGAGCCCCAGCATTTT. Protein sequence: CASSSPWSEPQHF.